The sequence of this TCR beta chain was determined in a study of blood T cell repertoires in COVID-19. Germline lookup yields CDR1 MDHEN and CDR2 SYDVKM. J was trimmed by 4 bases and V by 6 bases; bases with no gene match: 5. This CDR3 comprises 13 residues. Assay used: immunoSEQ multiplex PCR; TCRdb lists only in-frame clones, some missing. The data show 220,000 or so clones, around 86% seen once. The chain carries TRBV28 and TRBJ1-2, with TRBD1 matching 7 bases. Sequencing used PBMCs or T cells enriched from blood (not recorded which). The origin of this receptor is a woman aged 45-60 years who had recovered from COVID-19. The CDR3 spells CASRPTGIYGYTF. CDR3 nucleotides: TGTGCCAGCAGACCGACAGGGATCTATGGCTACACCTTC.